The 14 T cell receptor beta chains below were found in one sample sequenced in a study of T cell responses to AZD1222 COVID-19 vaccine. Only in-frame clones appear in the TCRdb table, and some are missing; sequencing was by immunoSEQ multiplex PCR. The sample includes 160,000 or so clones, about nine tenths of them seen just once. The starting material was peripheral blood, obtained 28 days after the second dose of the MenACWY control vaccine. All receptors come from an adult who received the MenACWY meningococcal vaccine as a control.

In its sample, this clone was seen once. The gene calls are TRBV6-6 and TRBJ1-1; D gene ambiguous. CDR3 length equals 14 residues. CDR1 MNHNY and CDR2 SVGAGI come from the germline V gene (reference sequence). With 6 bases removed from V and 10 bases from J, the gap between germline ends came to 21 bases. The CDR3 nucleotides read TGTGCCAGCAGCAACGACGGGTGGAGTGTGGTAGCTTTCTTT. Its translation is CASSNDGWSVVAFF.

This clone was observed a few times. The V and J genes are TRBV28 and TRBJ1-3; D gene ambiguous. CDR3 length: 12 residues. Germline V CDR1 and CDR2: MDHEN, SYDVKM. Trimming took 11 bases from V and 7 from J, leaving 15 bases between them. Here the CDR3 DNA reads TGTGCCGTCGGGTCGGCTTTTAACACCATATATTTT. Protein sequence: CAVGSAFNTIYF. Full variable domain (rest looked up from reference TRBV28 and TRBJ1-3): DVKVTQSSRYLVKRTGEKVFLECVQDMDHENMFWYRQDPGLGLRLIYFSYDVKMKEKGDIPEGYSVSREKKERFSLILESASTNQTSMYLCAVGSAFNTIYFGEGSWLTVV.

This chain uses TRBV18 with TRBJ1-2, with a possible D match to TRBD1 (6 bases). V was cut by 3 bases and J by 8 bases, with 22 bases left in between. Per the germline V gene, CDR1 is KGHSH and CDR2 is LQKENI. This CDR3 has 16 residues. The CDR3 is CASSPPVGTATGGYTF. The DNA of the CDR3 is TGTGCCAGCTCACCCCCTGTCGGAACAGCTACAGGGGGCTACACCTTC.

This rearrangement joins TRBV27 to TRBJ1-2; 8 bases are shared with TRBD1. The CDR3 length is 19 residues. CDR1 MNHEY and CDR2 SMNVEV come from the germline V gene (reference sequence). Trimming at V came to 11 bases and at J to 4 bases, leaving 27 bases not matched to a gene. Here the CDR3 DNA reads TGTGCCGCCAGCAGCCTGGGGGCCGACAGGGGCTACGGGATCTATGGCTACACCTTC. This encodes CAASSLGADRGYGIYGYTF.

This clone has a handful of counts. The chain employs TRBV5-5 and TRBJ1-1, with D possibly being TRBD1 (6 bases). This CDR3 has 13 residues. The V end was cut by 4 bases, the J end by 4 bases, with 11 bases between. Per the germline V gene, CDR1 is SGHKS and CDR2 is YYEKEE (reference sequence). DNA for the CDR3: TGTGCCAGCAGCGTGCAGGGGAGCACTGAAGCTTTCTTT. Protein sequence: CASSVQGSTEAFF.

As concerns this clone: The sample carries other DNA sequences with the same CDR3. The chain has TRBV28 and TRBJ1-2, with a tentative D call TRBD1 (5 bases). Trimming left V 3 bases short and J 4 bases short, with 9 bases between. The germline V gene encodes CDR1 MDHEN and CDR2 SYDVKM. This CDR3 region has 13 residues. Here the CDR3 reads CASSLGVGYGYTF. The CDR3 DNA sequence: TGTGCCAGCAGTTTGGGGGTTGGCTATGGCTACACCTTC.

The CDR3 region is CASRDPGRELFF. The DNA of the CDR3 is TGTGCCAGCAGAGACCCCGGGAGGGAGCTGTTTTTT. This rearrangement joins TRBV7-2 to TRBJ2-2; a weak D match, TRBD2 (5 bases). There are 12 residues in the CDR3. The germline CDR1 and CDR2 sequences are SGHTA and FQGNSA. Trimming took off 6 bases at V and 9 bases at J, with 11 bases between the two ends.

The chain combines TRBV4-3 with TRBJ2-7; 13 bases line up with TRBD2. The ends lost 4 bases at V and 3 bases at J; junction bases unmatched: 6. The CDR3 has 16 residues. Germline values: CDR1 LGHNA, CDR2 YSLEER. The CDR3 coding sequence is TGCGCCAGCAGCCCATATGGGACTAGCGGGATCTACGAGCAGTACTTC. Amino acid sequence: CASSPYGTSGIYEQYF.

V and J are TRBV6-5 and TRBJ1-1; no reliable D call. Deletions cut 0 bases from V and 4 bases from J, with 12 bases between. This CDR3 comprises 15 residues. The germline V gene encodes CDR1 MNHEY and CDR2 SVGAGI. The CDR3 nucleotides are TGTGCCAGCAGTTACTCTCAGGTTTTGGGCACTGAAGCTTTCTTT. Amino acids: CASSYSQVLGTEAFF.

This chain uses TRBV30 with TRBJ1-2; the D gene is possibly TRBD1 (5 bases). The CDR3 runs to 13 residues. Germline CDR1 and CDR2: GTSNPN and SVGIG (reference sequence). The V end was cut by 4 bases, the J end by 4 bases, with 13 bases between. The CDR3 sequence: CAWKHPGVYGYTF. DNA for the CDR3: TGTGCCTGGAAGCACCCGGGGGTCTATGGCTACACCTTC.

The V gene is TRBV18, the J gene TRBJ2-5, with D possibly being TRBD1 (5 bases). CDR3 length equals 16 residues. V gave up 6 bases and J gave up 1 base, with 18 bases separating them. CDR1 and CDR2 (germline): KGHSH, LQKENI. CDR3 DNA sequence: TGTGCCAGCTCTCCCCTGGGGCCCCAGGCCCAAGAGACCCAGTACTTC. Protein product: CASSPLGPQAQETQYF.

The chain uses TRBV2 and TRBJ1-2; no clear D. The CDR3 contains 13 residues. Germline V gene data show CDR1 as SNHLY and CDR2 as FYNNEI. V lost 6 bases, J lost 0 bases, and 8 bases lay in between. The CDR3 here is CASSSSSNYGYTF. In DNA form, the CDR3 reads TGTGCCAGCAGCAGTAGTTCTAACTATGGCTACACCTTC.

The rearrangement links TRBV5-4 to TRBJ2-5, with TRBD2 identical over 10 bases. CDR3 length: 16 amino acids. After removal of 2 bases from V and 5 bases from J, the junction contained 9 bases not matched to a gene. Germline lookup yields CDR1 SGHNT and CDR2 YYREEE (reference sequence). The CDR3: CASSLVLAGERETQYF. In DNA, the CDR3 is TGTGCCAGCAGCTTAGTCCTAGCGGGAGAGAGGGAGACCCAGTACTTC.

The CDR3 loop is CASRTGTISWELFF. Here the CDR3 DNA reads TGTGCCAGCAGGACGGGGACTATTAGCTGGGAGCTGTTTTTT. The V call is TRBV11-2, the J call TRBJ2-2, with 7 bases aligning to TRBD2. The J segment lost 9 bases and the V segment lost 6 bases, leaving 10 bases of the junction unmatched. From germline, CDR1 is SGHAT and CDR2 FQNNGV. The CDR3 consists of 14 residues.